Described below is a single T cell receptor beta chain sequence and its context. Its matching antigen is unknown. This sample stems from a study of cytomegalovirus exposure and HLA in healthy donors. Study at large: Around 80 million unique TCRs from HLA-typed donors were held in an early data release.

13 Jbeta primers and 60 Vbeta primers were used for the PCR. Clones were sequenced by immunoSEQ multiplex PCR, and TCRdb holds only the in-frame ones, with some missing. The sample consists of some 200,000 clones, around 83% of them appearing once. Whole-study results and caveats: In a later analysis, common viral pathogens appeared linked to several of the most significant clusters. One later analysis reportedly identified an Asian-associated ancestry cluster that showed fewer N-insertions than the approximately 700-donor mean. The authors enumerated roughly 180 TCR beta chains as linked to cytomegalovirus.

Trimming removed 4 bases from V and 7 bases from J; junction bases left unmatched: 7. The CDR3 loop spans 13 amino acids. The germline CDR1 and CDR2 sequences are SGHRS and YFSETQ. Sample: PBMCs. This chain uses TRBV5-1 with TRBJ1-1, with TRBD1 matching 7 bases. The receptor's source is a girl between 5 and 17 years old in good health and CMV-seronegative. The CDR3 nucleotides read TGCGCCAGCAGCATCGGGACAGTCTATGAAGCTTTCTTT. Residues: CASSIGTVYEAFF.